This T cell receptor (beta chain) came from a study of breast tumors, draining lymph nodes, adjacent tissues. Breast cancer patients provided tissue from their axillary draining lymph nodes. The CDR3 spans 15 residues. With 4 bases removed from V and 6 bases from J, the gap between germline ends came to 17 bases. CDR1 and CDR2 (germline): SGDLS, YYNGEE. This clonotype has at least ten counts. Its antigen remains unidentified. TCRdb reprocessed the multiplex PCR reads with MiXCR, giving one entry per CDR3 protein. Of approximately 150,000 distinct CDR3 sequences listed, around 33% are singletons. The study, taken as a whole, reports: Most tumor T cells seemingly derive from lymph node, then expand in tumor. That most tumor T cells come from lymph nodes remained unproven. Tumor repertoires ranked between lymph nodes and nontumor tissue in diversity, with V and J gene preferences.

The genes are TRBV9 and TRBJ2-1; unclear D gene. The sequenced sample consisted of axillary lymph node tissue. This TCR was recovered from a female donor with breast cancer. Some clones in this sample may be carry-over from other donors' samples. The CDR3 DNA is TGTGCCAGCAGCCCCCATTCCAAGGTCAGCAATGAGCAGTTCTTC. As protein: CASSPHSKVSNEQFF.